Listed below are T cell receptor beta chains from one sample, sequenced in a study of blood T cell repertoires in COVID-19. Repertoires were generated with immunoSEQ multiplex PCR, while TCRdb's copy carries only in-frame clones and drops some. The sample yields about 220,000 clones, 82% seen once. The source material was peripheral blood. The receptors come from a woman older than 75 with acute or convalescent COVID-19. Each CDR3 is given with its conserved first and last residue. Only some rows state a clone size, as once, few, many or a class for expanded clones.

size: NA; length: 15; V: TRBV19; CDR3: CASSISIAGGHEQFF
size: NA; length: 15; V: TRBV7-2; CDR3: CASSLNGGGVETQYF
size: NA; length: 14; V: TRBV3-1/TRBV3-2; CDR3: CASSPRAMNTEAFF
size: NA; length: 14; V: TRBV5-1; CDR3: CASSLLRPEGEQYF
size: NA; length: 14; V: TRBV3-1/TRBV3-2; CDR3: CASSSQGYNQPQHF
size: NA; length: 14; V: TRBV20-1; CDR3: CSANDRGNNSPLHF
size: NA; length: 13; V: TRBV6-4; CDR3: CASSEERGLEQFF
size: NA; length: 14; V: TRBV19; CDR3: CASSSGTGNSPLHF
size: NA; length: 14; V: TRBV3-1/TRBV3-2; CDR3: CASSQATGIYEQYF
size: NA; length: 14; V: TRBV7-9; CDR3: CASSLRFINTEAFF
size: NA; length: 16; V: TRBV7-3; CDR3: CASSFRGDRSTGELFF
size: NA; length: 14; V: TRBV5-1; CDR3: CASSWSGGDNEQFF
size: NA; length: 16; V: TRBV4-1; CDR3: CASSQEGPGYNQPQHF
size: NA; length: 17; V: TRBV6-2/TRBV6-3; CDR3: CASSYSPGLRGDQPQHF
size: NA; length: 12; V: TRBV18; CDR3: CASSPQQETQYF
size: once; length: 14; V: TRBV7-2; CDR3: CASSLARRDYGYTF
size: NA; length: 12; V: TRBV7-9; CDR3: CASSRLLDTQYF
size: NA; length: 17; V: TRBV4-1; CDR3: CASSHNTAGTNTDTQYF
size: once; length: 11; V: TRBV29-1; CDR3: CSVNPTTEAFF
size: once; length: 11; V: TRBV20-1; CDR3: CSAQKIAEAFF
size: NA; length: 14; V: TRBV3-1/TRBV3-2; CDR3: CASSFIRGLDGYTF
size: NA; length: 14; V: TRBV29-1; CDR3: CSGGEDLSYNEQFF
size: NA; length: 15; V: TRBV7-2; CDR3: CASSQPQGAKTEAFF
size: NA; length: 15; V: TRBV5-4; CDR3: CATLLAGGPQETQYF
size: few; length: 13; V: TRBV11-3; CDR3: CASSSYRGETQYF
size: NA; length: 19; V: TRBV2; CDR3: CASSARGGLTLGGANVLTF
size: NA; length: 15; V: TRBV18; CDR3: CASSPPGQLNTEAFF
size: once; length: 14; V: TRBV6-6; CDR3: CASSYRGSTDTQYF
size: NA; length: 11; V: TRBV20-1; CDR3: CSPYRVSGYTF
size: few; length: 17; V: TRBV28; CDR3: CASSFVDRGALGYGYTF
size: NA; length: 14; V: TRBV5-8; CDR3: CASSFSFSGNTIYF
size: NA; length: 15; V: TRBV29-1; CDR3: CSVPRPGRVYNEQFF
size: NA; length: 14; V: TRBV4-3; CDR3: CASSPGLVGDTQYF
size: NA; length: 11; V: TRBV20-1; CDR3: CSAHLTDTQYF
size: NA; length: 13; V: TRBV12-3/TRBV12-4; CDR3: CASRGQGYYGYTF
size: NA; length: 16; V: TRBV6-5; CDR3: CASSSQSLDRGYGYTF
size: NA; length: 16; V: TRBV6-5; CDR3: CASSYSGNRANYGYTF
size: NA; length: 16; V: TRBV3-1/TRBV3-2; CDR3: CASSQGLAEGQNIQYF
size: NA; length: 15; V: TRBV3-1/TRBV3-2; CDR3: CASSQGGAGDYGYTF
size: NA; length: 13; V: TRBV19; CDR3: CASSIDRVQGYTF
size: NA; length: 18; V: TRBV4-3; CDR3: CASSQPTGVGRSNEKLFF
size: NA; length: 15; V: TRBV5-1; CDR3: CASSFQVSGANVLTF
size: NA; length: 19; V: TRBV9; CDR3: CASSVNPRGQGARVYGYTF
size: NA; length: 16; V: TRBV7-3; CDR3: CASSLNGADNTGELFF
size: NA; length: 14; V: TRBV5-4; CDR3: CASSLGQGPYEQYF
size: NA; length: 16; V: TRBV7-2; CDR3: CASRSSRGGIQETQYF
size: once; length: 14; V: TRBV28; CDR3: CASSPGTSDYEQYF
size: NA; length: 14; V: TRBV5-8; CDR3: CASSQDRGAWGYTF
size: NA; length: 15; V: TRBV5-1; CDR3: CASSLGATVNTEAFF
size: NA; length: 13; V: TRBV14; CDR3: CASSQGETDTQYF
size: NA; length: 14; V: TRBV5-6; CDR3: CASQTVPTSYEQYF
size: NA; length: 16; V: TRBV10-3; CDR3: CAISESVQGYNYGYTF
size: NA; length: 11; V: TRBV6-5; CDR3: CASRLDRQQFF
size: NA; length: 14; V: TRBV5-1; CDR3: CASSLDRHTGELFF